This T cell receptor (beta chain) was sequenced during a study of blood T cell repertoires in COVID-19. Overall study: Acute and convalescent COVID-19 samples came from the United States, Italy and Spain. Sources were T cells, B-cell-depleted T cells, or PBMCs; the material itself was cDNA or gDNA.

This clone was counted a single time. How the authors handled the data: Scientists estimated how many nucleated cells there were by amplifying reference gene primers. Sequencing was performed with immunoSEQ multiplex PCR; in TCRdb, only in-frame clones are kept and a portion is missing. The V and J calls and clone size come from that table; D and trimming were worked out from the DNA. This sample has 98,000 or so clones, with 85% to 90% found just once. The TCR was taken from a human donor in a cohort sampled during active COVID-19. The sequenced sample consisted of peripheral blood.

The chain's CDR3 is CAWAGRSGANVLTF. The CDR3 DNA follows: TGTGCCTGGGCAGGGCGCTCTGGGGCCAACGTCCTGACTTTC. The chain couples TRBV30 to TRBJ2-6; D might be TRBD1 (5 bases). V was shortened by 5 bases and J by 0 bases, with 8 bases between the two germline ends. The germline CDR1 and CDR2 sequences are GTSNPN and SVGIG (reference sequence). The CDR3 totals 14 residues.